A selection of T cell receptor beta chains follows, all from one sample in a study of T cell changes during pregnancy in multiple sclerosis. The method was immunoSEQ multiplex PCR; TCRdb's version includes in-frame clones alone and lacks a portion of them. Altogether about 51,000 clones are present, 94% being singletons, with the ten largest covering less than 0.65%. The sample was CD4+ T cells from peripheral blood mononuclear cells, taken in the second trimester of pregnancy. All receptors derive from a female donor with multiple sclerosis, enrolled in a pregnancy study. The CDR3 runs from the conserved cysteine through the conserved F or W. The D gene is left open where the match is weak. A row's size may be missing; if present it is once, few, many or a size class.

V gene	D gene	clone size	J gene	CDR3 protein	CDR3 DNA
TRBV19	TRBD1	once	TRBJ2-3	CASSPQGLNTQYF	TGTGCCAGTTCCCCACAGGGGTTGAATACGCAGTATTTT
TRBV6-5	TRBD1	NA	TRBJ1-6	CASTRQGEGSPLHF	TGTGCCAGCACTCGACAGGGGGAAGGTTCACCCCTCCACTTT
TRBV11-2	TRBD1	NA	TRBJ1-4	CASREPGQGVGKLFF	TGTGCCAGCAGAGAACCGGGACAGGGGGTCGGAAAACTGTTTTTT
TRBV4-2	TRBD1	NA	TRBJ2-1	CASSQETGLSSSEQFF	TGTGCCAGCAGCCAAGAGACAGGGCTATCCTCCTCTGAGCAGTTCTTC
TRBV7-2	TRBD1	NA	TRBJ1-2	CASSLFDPGTGGYGYTF	TGTGCCAGCAGCTTATTCGATCCCGGGACAGGGGGCTATGGCTACACCTTC
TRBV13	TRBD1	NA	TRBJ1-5	CASSPRTGGNQPQHF	TGTGCCAGCAGCCCCAGGACAGGGGGGAATCAGCCCCAGCATTTT
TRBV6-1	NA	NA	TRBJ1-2	CASSAAGQLYGYTF	TGTGCCAGCAGTGCAGCAGGACAGCTTTATGGCTACACCTTC
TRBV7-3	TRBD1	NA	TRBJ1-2	CASSLGTGGYGYTF	TGTGCCAGCAGCCTCGGGACAGGGGGATATGGCTACACCTTC
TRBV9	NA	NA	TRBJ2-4	CASSDNQGAKNIQYF	TGTGCCAGCAGCGACAATCAGGGAGCCAAAAACATTCAGTACTTC
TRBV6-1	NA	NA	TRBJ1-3	CASTRRSDGNTIYF	TGTGCCAGCACCCGCAGGTCTGACGGAAACACCATATATTTT
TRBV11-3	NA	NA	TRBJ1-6	CASRKGRASYNSPLHF	TGTGCCAGCAGGAAAGGCAGGGCTTCCTATAATTCACCCCTCCACTTT
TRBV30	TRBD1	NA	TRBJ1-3	CAWSLGTAGNTIYF	TGTGCCTGGAGTTTGGGGACAGCTGGAAACACCATATATTTT
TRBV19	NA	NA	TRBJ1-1	CASSMVGAGQAFF	TGTGCCAGTAGTATGGTTGGGGCAGGGCAGGCTTTCTTT
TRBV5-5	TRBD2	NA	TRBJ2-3	CASSLGTRADTQYF	TGTGCCAGCAGCTTGGGGACTAGAGCAGATACGCAGTATTTT
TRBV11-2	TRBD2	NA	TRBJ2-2	CASSLGLAGTGELFF	TGTGCCAGCAGCTTGGGACTAGCGGGCACCGGGGAGCTGTTTTTT
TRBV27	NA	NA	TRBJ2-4	CASSLRDKLAKNIQYF	TGTGCCAGCAGTTTAAGGGACAAATTAGCCAAAAACATTCAGTACTTC
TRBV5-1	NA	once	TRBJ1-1	CASSLEGDEMNTEAFF	TGCGCCAGCAGCTTGGAAGGGGATGAGATGAACACTGAAGCTTTCTTT
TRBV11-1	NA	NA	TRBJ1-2	CASSSRTEYGYTF	TGTGCCAGCAGCTCCCGGACAGAATATGGCTACACCTTC
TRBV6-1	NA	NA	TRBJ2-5	CASREVVTETQYF	TGTGCCAGCAGGGAGGTGGTTACGGAGACCCAGTACTTC
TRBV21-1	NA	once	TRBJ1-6	CASRKGQRNSPLHF	TGTGCCAGCAGAAAAGGACAGCGTAATTCACCCCTCCACTTT
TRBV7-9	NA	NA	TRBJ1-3	CASSLEGTTGNTIYF	TGTGCCAGCAGCTTAGAAGGGACTACTGGAAACACCATATATTTT
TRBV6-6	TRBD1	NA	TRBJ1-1	CASSPIQGTGVTEAFF	TGTGCCAGCAGCCCTATCCAGGGTACAGGGGTTACTGAAGCTTTCTTT
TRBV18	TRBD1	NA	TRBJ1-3	CASSLPPGTVSGNTIYF	TGTGCCAGCTCACTTCCCCCGGGGACAGTCTCTGGAAACACCATATATTTT
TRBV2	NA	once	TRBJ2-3	CASSPRALLVDTQYF	TGTGCCAGCAGTCCCAGGGCACTACTCGTGGATACGCAGTATTTT
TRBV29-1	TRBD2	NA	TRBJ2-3	CSVLASGSTDTQYF	TGCAGCGTTCTCGCTAGCGGTAGCACAGATACGCAGTATTTT
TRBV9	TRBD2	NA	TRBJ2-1	CASSVGGRRGAGNEQFF	TGTGCCAGCAGCGTAGGGGGACGGCGGGGGGCGGGCAATGAGCAGTTCTTC
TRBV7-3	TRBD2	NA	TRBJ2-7	CASSLGGGIHEQYF	TGTGCCAGCAGCTTAGGGGGGGGGATCCACGAGCAGTACTTC
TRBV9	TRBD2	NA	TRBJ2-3	CASSVDGTSGGLSTDTQYF	TGTGCCAGCAGCGTAGATGGGACTAGCGGGGGCCTTAGCACAGATACGCAGTATTTT
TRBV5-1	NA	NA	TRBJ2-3	CASSLAGTSSDTQYF	TGCGCCAGCAGCTTGGCCGGGACTTCATCAGATACGCAGTATTTT